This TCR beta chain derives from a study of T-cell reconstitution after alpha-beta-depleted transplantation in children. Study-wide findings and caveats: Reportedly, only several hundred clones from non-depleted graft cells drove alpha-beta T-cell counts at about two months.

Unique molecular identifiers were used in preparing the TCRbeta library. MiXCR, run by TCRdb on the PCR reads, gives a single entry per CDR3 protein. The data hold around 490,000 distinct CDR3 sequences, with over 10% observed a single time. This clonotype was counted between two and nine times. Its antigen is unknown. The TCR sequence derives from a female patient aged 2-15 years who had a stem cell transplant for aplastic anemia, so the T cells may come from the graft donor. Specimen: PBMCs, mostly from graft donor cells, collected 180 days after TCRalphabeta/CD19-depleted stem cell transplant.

The CDR3 nucleotides read TGTGCCACCAGTGATTTGGGACGGACGACGGAACAAGAGACCCAGTACTTC. It specifies CATSDLGRTTEQETQYF. The chain links TRBV24-1 to TRBJ2-5; D is ambiguous. The CDR3 length is 17 residues. V was pared by 0 bases and J by 2 bases, with 15 bases between. In germline, CDR1 is KGHDR, CDR2 SFDVKD.